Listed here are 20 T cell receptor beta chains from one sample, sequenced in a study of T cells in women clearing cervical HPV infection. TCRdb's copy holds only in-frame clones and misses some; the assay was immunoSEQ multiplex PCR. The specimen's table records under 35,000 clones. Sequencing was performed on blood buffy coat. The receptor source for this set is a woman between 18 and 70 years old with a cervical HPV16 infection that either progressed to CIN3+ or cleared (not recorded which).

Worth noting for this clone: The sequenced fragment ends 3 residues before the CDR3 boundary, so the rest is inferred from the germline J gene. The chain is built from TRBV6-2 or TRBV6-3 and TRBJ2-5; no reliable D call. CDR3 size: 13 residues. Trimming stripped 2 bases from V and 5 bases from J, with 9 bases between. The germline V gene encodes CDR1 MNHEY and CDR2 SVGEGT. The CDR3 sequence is CASSYERLETQYF. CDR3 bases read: TGTGCCAGCAGTTACGAGCGATTGGAGACC.

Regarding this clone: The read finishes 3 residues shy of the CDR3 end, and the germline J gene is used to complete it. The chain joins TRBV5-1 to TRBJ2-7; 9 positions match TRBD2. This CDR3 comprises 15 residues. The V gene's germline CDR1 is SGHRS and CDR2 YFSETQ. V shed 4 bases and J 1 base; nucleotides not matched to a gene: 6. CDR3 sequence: CASSNSGSASYEQYF. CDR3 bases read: TGCGCCAGCAGCAATAGCGGGAGCGCTTCCTACGAG.

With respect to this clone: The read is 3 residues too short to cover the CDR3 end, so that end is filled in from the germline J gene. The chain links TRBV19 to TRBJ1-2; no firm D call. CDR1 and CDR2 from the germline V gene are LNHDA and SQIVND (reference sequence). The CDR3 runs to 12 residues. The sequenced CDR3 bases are TGTGCCAGTAGCTCACCGGGGTACGGC. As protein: CASSSPGYG. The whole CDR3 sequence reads CASSSPGYGYTF. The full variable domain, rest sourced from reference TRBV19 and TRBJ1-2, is DGGITQSPKYLFRKEGQNVTLSCEQNLNHDAMYWYRQDPGQGLRLIYYSQIVNDFQKGDIAEGYSVSREKKESFPLTVTSAQKNPTAFYLCASSSPGYGYTFGSGTRLTVV.

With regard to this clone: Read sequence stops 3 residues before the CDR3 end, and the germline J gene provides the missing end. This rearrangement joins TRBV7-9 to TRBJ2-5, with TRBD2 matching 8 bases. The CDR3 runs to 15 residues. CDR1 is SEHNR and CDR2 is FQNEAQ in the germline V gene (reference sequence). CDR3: CASSHRTSFTDTQYF. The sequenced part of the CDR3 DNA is TGTGCCAGCAGCCACCGGACTAGCTTCACAGATACC.

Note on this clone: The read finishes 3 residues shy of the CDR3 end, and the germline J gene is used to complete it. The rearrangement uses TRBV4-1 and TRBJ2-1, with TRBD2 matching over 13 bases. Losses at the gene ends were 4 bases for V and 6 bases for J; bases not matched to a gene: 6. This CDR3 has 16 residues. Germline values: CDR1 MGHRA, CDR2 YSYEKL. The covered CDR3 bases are TGCGCCAGCAGCCGCCTACTAGCGGGGGGGCGCAATGAG. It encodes CASSRLLAGGRNE. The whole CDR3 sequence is CASSRLLAGGRNEQFF.

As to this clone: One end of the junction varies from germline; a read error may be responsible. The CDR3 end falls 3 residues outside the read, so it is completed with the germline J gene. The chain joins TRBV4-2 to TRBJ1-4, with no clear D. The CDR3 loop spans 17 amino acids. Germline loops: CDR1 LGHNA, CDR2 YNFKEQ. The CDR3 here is CASSQDAQAATNEKLFF. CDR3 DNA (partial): TGCGCCAGCAGCCAAGATGCCCAGGCTGCAACTAATGAAAAA.

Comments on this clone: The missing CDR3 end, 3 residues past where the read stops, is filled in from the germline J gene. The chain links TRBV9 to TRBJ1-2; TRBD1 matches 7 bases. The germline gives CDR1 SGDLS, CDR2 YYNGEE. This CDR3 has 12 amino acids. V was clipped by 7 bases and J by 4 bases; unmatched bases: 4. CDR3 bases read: TGTGCCAGCGCGACAGGGACCTATGGC. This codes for CASATGTYG. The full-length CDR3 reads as CASATGTYGYTF.

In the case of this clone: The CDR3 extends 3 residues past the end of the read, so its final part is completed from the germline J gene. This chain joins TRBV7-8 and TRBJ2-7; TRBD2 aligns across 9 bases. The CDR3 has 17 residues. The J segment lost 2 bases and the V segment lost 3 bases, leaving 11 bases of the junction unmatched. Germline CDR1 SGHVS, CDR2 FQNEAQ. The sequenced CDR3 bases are TGTGCCAGCAGCTTCGGAGGAGCGGGAGGTAACCCCTACGAG. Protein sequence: CASSFGGAGGNPYE. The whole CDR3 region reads CASSFGGAGGNPYEQYF.

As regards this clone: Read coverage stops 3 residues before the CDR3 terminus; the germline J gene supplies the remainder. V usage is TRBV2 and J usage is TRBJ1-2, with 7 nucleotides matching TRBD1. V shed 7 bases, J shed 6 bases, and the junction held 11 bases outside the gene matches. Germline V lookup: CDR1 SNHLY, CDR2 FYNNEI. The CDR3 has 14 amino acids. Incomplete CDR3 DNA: TGTGCCAGCAACCACCGGGACAGAACTAATGGC. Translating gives CASNHRDRTNG. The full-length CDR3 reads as CASNHRDRTNGYTF.

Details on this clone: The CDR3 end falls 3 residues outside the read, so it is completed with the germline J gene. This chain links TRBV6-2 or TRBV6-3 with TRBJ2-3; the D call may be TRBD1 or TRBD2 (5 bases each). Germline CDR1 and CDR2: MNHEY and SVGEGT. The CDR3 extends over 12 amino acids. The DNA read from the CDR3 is TGTGCCAGCAGTTTAAGGGGAGAGACG. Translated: CASSLRGET. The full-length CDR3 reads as CASSLRGETQYF.

The CDR3 sequence: CASSEVRRAGELFF. The sequenced CDR3 bases are TGTGCCAGCAGTGAAGTCCGCCGCGCCGGGGAG. This chain links TRBV6-1 with TRBJ2-2; D remains unclear. The read stops 3 residues short of the end of the CDR3; the missing end is completed from the germline J gene. This CDR3 spans 14 amino acids. The V and J ends lost 1 base and 6 bases respectively, with 9 bases between them. CDR1 and CDR2 from the germline V gene are MNHNS and SASEGT.

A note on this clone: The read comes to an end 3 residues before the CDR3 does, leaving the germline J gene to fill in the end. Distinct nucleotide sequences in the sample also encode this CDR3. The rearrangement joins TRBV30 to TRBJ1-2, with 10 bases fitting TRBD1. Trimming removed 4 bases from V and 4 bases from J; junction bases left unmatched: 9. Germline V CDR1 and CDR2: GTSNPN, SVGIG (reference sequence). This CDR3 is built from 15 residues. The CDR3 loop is CAWTSPWTGGYGYTF. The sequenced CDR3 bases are TGTGCCTGGACCTCTCCTTGGACAGGGGGCTATGGC.

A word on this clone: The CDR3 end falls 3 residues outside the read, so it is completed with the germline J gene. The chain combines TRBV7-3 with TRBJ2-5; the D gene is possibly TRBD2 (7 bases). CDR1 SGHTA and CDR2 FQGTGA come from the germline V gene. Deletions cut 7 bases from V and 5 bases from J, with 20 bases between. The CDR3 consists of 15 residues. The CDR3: CASTAGGGAGETQYF. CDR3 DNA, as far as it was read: TGTGCCAGCACCGCAGGTGGGGGGGCCGGTGAGACC.

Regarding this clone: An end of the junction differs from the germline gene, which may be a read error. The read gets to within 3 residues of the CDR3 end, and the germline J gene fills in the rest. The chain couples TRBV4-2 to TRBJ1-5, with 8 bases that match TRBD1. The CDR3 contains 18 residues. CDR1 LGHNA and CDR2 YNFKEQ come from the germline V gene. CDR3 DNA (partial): TGCGCCAGCAGCCAAGTCTACCAGGGGGCATGGCGCAATCAGCCC. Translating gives CASSQVYQGAWRNQP. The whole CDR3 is CASSQVYQGAWRNQPQHF.

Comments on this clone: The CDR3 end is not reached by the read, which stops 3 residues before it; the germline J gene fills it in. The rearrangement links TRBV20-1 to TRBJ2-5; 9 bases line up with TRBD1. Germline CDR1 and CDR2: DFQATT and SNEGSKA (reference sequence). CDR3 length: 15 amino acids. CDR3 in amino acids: CSAQIGTGTPDTQYF. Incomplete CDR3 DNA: TGCAGTGCCCAAATAGGGACAGGGACTCCAGATACC.

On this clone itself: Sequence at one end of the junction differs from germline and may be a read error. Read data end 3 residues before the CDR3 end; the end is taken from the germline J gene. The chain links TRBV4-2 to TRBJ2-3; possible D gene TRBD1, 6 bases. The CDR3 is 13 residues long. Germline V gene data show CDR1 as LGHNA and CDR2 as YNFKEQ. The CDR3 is CASSQAGALTQYF. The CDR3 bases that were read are TGCGCCAGCAGCCAAGCAGGGGCCCTTACG.

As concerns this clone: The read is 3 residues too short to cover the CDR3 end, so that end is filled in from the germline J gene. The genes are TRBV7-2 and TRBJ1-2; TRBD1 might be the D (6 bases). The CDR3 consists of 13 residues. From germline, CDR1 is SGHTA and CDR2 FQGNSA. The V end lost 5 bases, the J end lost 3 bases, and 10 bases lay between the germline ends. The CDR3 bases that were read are TGTGCCAGCAGCGAGGACAGCTACTATGGC. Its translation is CASSEDSYYG. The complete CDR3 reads CASSEDSYYGYTF.

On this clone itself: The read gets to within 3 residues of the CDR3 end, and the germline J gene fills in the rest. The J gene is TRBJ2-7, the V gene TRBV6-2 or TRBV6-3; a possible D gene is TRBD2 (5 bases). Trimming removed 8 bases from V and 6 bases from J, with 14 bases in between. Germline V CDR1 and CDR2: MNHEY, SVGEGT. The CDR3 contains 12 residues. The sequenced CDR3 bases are TGTGCCAGCTCTGTCTTTGCGGGCGAG. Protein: CASSVFAGE. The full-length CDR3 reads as CASSVFAGEQYF.

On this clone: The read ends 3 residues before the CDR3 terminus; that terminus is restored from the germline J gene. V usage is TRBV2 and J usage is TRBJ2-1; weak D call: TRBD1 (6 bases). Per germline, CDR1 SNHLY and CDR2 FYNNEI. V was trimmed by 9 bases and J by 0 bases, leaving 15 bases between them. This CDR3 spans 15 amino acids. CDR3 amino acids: CARSLPGDSYNEQFF. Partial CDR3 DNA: TGTGCCAGGTCACTTCCAGGGGACTCCTACAATGAG.

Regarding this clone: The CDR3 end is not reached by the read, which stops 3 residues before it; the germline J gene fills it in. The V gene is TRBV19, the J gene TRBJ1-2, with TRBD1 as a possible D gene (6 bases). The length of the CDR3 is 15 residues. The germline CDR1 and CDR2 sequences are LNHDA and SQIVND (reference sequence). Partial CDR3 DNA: TGTGCCAGTAGTGAGCTAGCGGGGACACACAATGAC. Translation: CASSELAGTHND. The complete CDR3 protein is CASSELAGTHNDYTF.